This T cell receptor beta chain was recorded in a study of cytomegalovirus exposure and HLA in healthy donors. Study observations and caveats: According to reports, the classifier identified cytomegalovirus status with high specificity and sensitivity.

PCR used 60 Vbeta primers and 13 Jbeta primers. Produced via immunoSEQ multiplex PCR; TCRdb's table is partial and in-frame only. The table lists about 130,000 clones, approximately 61% of them singletons, with approximately 1.6% in the top ten. CDR1 and CDR2 (germline): SGHDN, FVKESK. This CDR3 has 17 residues. Trimming pared 4 bases from V and 0 bases from J, leaving 16 bases between. A word on this clone: As yet, its antigen is unknown.

The chain links TRBV14 to TRBJ1-3; D not certain. The origin of this receptor is a human donor in good health. The sequenced sample was PBMCs. The CDR3 coding sequence is TGTGCCAGCAGCCCGCGCCCCGGGAGCTACTCTGGAAACACCATATATTTT. This encodes CASSPRPGSYSGNTIYF.